The rows below give T cell receptor beta chains drawn from one sample of a study of CD8+ T cells in alopecia areata. Sequencing was performed with immunoSEQ multiplex PCR; in TCRdb, only in-frame clones are kept and a portion is missing. The repertoire holds 90,000 to 150,000 clones, 55% to 65% seen once, with about 3% in the top ten. Input material: CD4+ T cells sorted from blood. All receptors come from a human donor in good health. The CDR3 runs from the conserved cysteine through the conserved F or W. D genes are given only for firm matches. Clone size is not always given. Where it is, it says once, few, many or a class for expanded clones.

CDR3 length	V gene	J gene	D gene	clone size	CDR3 DNA	CDR3 protein
16	TRBV23-1	TRBJ1-5	.	few	TGCGCCAGCAGTCATAATGGACAGAATAGCAATCAGCCCCAGCATTTT	CASSHNGQNSNQPQHF
16	TRBV6-6	TRBJ2-6	.	.	TGTGCCAGCACCCTTGGGAGCCACTCTGGGGCCAACGTCCTGACTTTC	CASTLGSHSGANVLTF
15	TRBV2	TRBJ2-1	TRBD1	.	TGTGCCAGCAGTCCCGGGACAGGGGGGTCCAATGAGCAGTTCTTC	CASSPGTGGSNEQFF
14	TRBV29-1	TRBJ2-3	.	.	TGCAGCGTTCTCGGTCATAGGGGGGTAATAGCGCAGTATTTT	CSVLGHRGVIAQYF
13	TRBV2	TRBJ1-1	.	.	TGTGCCAGCAGTCGACAGACTCGAACTGAAGCTTTCTTT	CASSRQTRTEAFF
16	TRBV11-2	TRBJ2-5	TRBD2	.	TGTGCCAGCAGCCTAAGCTCCGGGACTAGCGGGGAGACCCAGTACTTC	CASSLSSGTSGETQYF
14	TRBV5-6	TRBJ2-5	.	few	TGTGCCACCACCCTTAGCGGAGCTAAAGAGACCCAGTACTTC	CATTLSGAKETQYF
16	TRBV11-2	TRBJ2-6	.	.	TGTGCCAGCAGCTTAGATTGGGTATCTGGGGCCAACGTCCTGACTTTC	CASSLDWVSGANVLTF
11	TRBV6-6	TRBJ2-7	TRBD2	.	TGTGCCACTGCCGGGGGGGGCACGCAGTACTTC	CATAGGGTQYF
10	TRBV29-1	TRBJ2-3	.	.	TGCAGCGGCTATACAGATACGCAGTATTTT	CSGYTDTQYF
16	TRBV7-2	TRBJ2-7	TRBD2	.	TGTGCCAGCATCCCGAGCCTAGCGGGGGGCACCTACGAGCAGTACTTC	CASIPSLAGGTYEQYF
13	TRBV2	TRBJ2-7	.	.	TGTGCCAGCAGACCGACAGGATCCTACGAGCAGTACTTC	CASRPTGSYEQYF
13	TRBV29-1	TRBJ2-7	.	.	TGCAGCGTTGAAGCGGCAAGACCCTACGAGCAGTACTTC	CSVEAARPYEQYF
18	TRBV5-1	TRBJ2-6	.	few	TGCGCCAGCAGCTTACAGGGAAAAACCTACTCTGGGGCCAACGTCCTGACTTTC	CASSLQGKTYSGANVLTF
11	TRBV29-1	TRBJ2-3	.	.	TGCAGCGGCGGACTCCAGGATACGCAGTATTTT	CSGGLQDTQYF
18	TRBV4-1	TRBJ2-1	.	.	TGCGCCAGCAGCCAAGGAGGAGCTCGCAACCTAAGGGTGAATGAGCAGTTCTTC	CASSQGGARNLRVNEQFF
13	TRBV19	TRBJ1-2	TRBD1	few	TGTGCCAGTACTCCCGGGACAGGTCGAGGCTACACCTTC	CASTPGTGRGYTF
13	TRBV19	TRBJ1-5	TRBD1	.	TGTGCCAGTAGAGGGACAGGGTATCAGCCCCAGCATTTT	CASRGTGYQPQHF
12	TRBV30	TRBJ1-1	.	.	TGTGCCTCGTTATACGAGAACACTGAAGCTTTCTTT	CASLYENTEAFF
15	TRBV6-6	TRBJ2-7	TRBD1	.	TGTGCCAGCAGTTACACCGGACAGGGAGCCTACGAGCAGTACTTC	CASSYTGQGAYEQYF
13	TRBV6-5	TRBJ2-5	.	.	TGTGCCAGCAGTTACACGACCCAAGAGACCCAGTACTTC	CASSYTTQETQYF
13	TRBV29-1	TRBJ1-1	.	.	TGCAGCGTGGCACGGGATATGAACACTGAAGCTTTCTTT	CSVARDMNTEAFF
14	TRBV30	TRBJ2-2	TRBD2	.	TGTGCCTGGAGTGGGACTAGGGGCGCCGGGGAGCTGTTTTTT	CAWSGTRGAGELFF
12	TRBV7-9	TRBJ2-3	.	.	TGTGCCAGCAGCCGTATCACAGATACGCAGTATTTT	CASSRITDTQYF
17	TRBV15	TRBJ2-2	TRBD1	.	TGTGCCACCAGCAGAAAGGGGGGACAGGTTCGCACCGGGGAGCTGTTTTTT	CATSRKGGQVRTGELFF
14	TRBV27	TRBJ2-3	.	.	TGTGCCAGCAGTTTATCTGCGCCCACAGATACGCAGTATTTT	CASSLSAPTDTQYF
15	TRBV7-2	TRBJ1-1	.	.	TGTGCCAGCAGCTTAGATCTTTTGGGGATTCGTGAAGCTTTCTTT	CASSLDLLGIREAFF
16	TRBV27	TRBJ1-1	.	.	TGTGCCAGCAGTTTCTGGAGGGTGGTAGGGAACACTGAAGCTTTCTTT	CASSFWRVVGNTEAFF
12	TRBV10-1	TRBJ1-1	.	.	TGCGCCAGCAGTGACCCGGGGCAAGAAGCTTTCTTT	CASSDPGQEAFF
14	TRBV9	TRBJ2-3	.	.	TGTGCCAGCAGCCTCGGACCCGACACAGATACGCAGTATTTT	CASSLGPDTDTQYF
11	TRBV6-6	TRBJ1-1	.	few	TGTGCCAGCACCAAGAACACTGAAGCTTTCTTT	CASTKNTEAFF
14	TRBV27	TRBJ2-5	TRBD1	once	TGTGCCAGCAGTATGGACAGGGGATGGGAGACCCAGTACTTC	CASSMDRGWETQYF
13	TRBV5-1	TRBJ2-7	.	.	TGCGCCAGCAGCCTGACGGGGACCTACGAGCAGTACTTC	CASSLTGTYEQYF
13	TRBV9	TRBJ2-1	.	.	TGTGCCAGCAGCGTAGGCTTAGGCAATGAGCAGTTCTTC	CASSVGLGNEQFF